Sequencing of this T cell receptor (beta chain) was carried out in a study of T cells in Graves' hyperthyroidism and ophthalmopathy. Study-wide points: Most thyroid-expanded clonotypes above 0.001 were also found in blood.

This clonotype was counted ten times or more. As yet, its antigen is unknown. The source material, RNA transcripts, was used to amplify TCR beta CDR3 regions. First-round RT-PCR with HTBI primers amplified the TCR CDR3 region. TCRdb re-analysed the multiplex PCR reads in MiXCR, keeping a single row per CDR3 protein. The sample contains more than 350,000 distinct CDR3 sequences, 15% of which appear only once. Graves' hyperthyroidism qualified as stable when ophthalmopathy did not progress within 18 months. The sequence derives from a woman aged 25 to 39 with Graves' hyperthyroidism. Sequencing was carried out using blood.

The CDR3, as DNA: TGTGCCAGCAGTTACCTGCTCGGCGGCTCCTACAATGAGCAGTTCTTC. Translated, it gives CASSYLLGGSYNEQFF. The rearrangement joins TRBV6-2 or TRBV6-3 to TRBJ2-1; D unclear. This CDR3 region has 16 residues. The V end lost 2 bases, the J end lost 0 bases, and 11 bases lay between the germline ends. Germline CDR1 is MNHEY and CDR2 is SVGEGT.